Sequencing of this T cell receptor (beta chain) was carried out in a study of blood T cell repertoires in COVID-19. Study summary: Researchers got acute and convalescent COVID-19 samples from the United States, Italy and Spain. T cells, B-cell-depleted T cells, or PBMCs supplied cDNA or gDNA.

Individuals aged about 18 to 95 years were recruited from roughly 23 US areas. In the authors' workflow: Quantification of nucleated cells was approximated via reference gene primer amplification. Sequenced by immunoSEQ multiplex PCR; TCRdb stores in-frame clones only, minus some. The V and J calls and the clone size are those of that table, but D and trimming were determined from the DNA. Counted here are about 360,000 clones, roughly 86% occurring once; the ten biggest clones make up roughly 2%. The germline CDR1 and CDR2 sequences are KGHSH and LQKENI. V shed 2 bases and J shed 4 bases, with 17 bases lying between them. There are 17 residues in the CDR3.

This receptor was taken from a woman aged 40 to 55 with acute COVID-19. Input material: PBMCs or T cells enriched from blood (not recorded which). The chain recombines TRBV18 with TRBJ2-2; D might be TRBD1 (6 bases). In DNA form, the CDR3 reads TGTGCCAGCTCACCATTGGGCCAGGGGAGTGGCACCGGGGAGCTGTTTTTT. This gives the protein CASSPLGQGSGTGELFF.